Below are 29 T cell receptor beta chains sequenced from a single sample in a study of CD8 T cells in ankylosing spondylitis. TCRdb called the 5' RACE reads again in MiXCR, with one record for every CDR3 protein. This sample has about 160,000 distinct CDR3 sequences, with roughly 18% found just once. The source material was blood, either unsorted or a sorted T cell fraction (not recorded which). Receptor source: a male donor with ankylosing spondylitis or in good health (not recorded which).

This clonotype was observed a handful of times. V and J are TRBV2 and TRBJ1-5, with D uncertain. Per germline, CDR1 SNHLY and CDR2 FYNNEI. This CDR3 comprises 15 residues. V lost 7 bases and J 3 bases, leaving 16 bases between the germline ends. The CDR3 spells CASIDGTVYNQPQHF. The CDR3 DNA reads as TGTGCCAGCATCGACGGTACAGTCTACAATCAGCCCCAGCATTTT. Combining the CDR3 with reference TRBV2 and TRBJ1-5 gives the whole variable domain EPEVTQTPSHQVTQMGQEVILRCVPISNHLYFYWYRQILGQKVEFLVSFYNNEISEKSEIFDDQFSVERPDGSNFTLKIRSTKLEDSAMYFCASIDGTVYNQPQHFGDGTRLSIL.

This clonotype was recorded many times. The chain couples TRBV29-1 to TRBJ2-1; 9 nucleotides match TRBD2. The CDR3 extends over 14 amino acids. Germline V CDR1 and CDR2: SQVTM, ANQGSEA. V trimming: 6 bases; J trimming: 7 bases; junction bases outside the gene matches: 10. CDR3 region: CSVGSSGRGNEQFF. CDR3 DNA sequence: TGCAGCGTCGGGAGTAGCGGGAGAGGAAATGAGCAGTTCTTC.

This clonotype appeared many times. The CDR3 sequence is CASSSTGEKLFF. The CDR3 nucleotides read TGTGCCAGCAGCTCCACAGGGGAAAAACTGTTTTTT. The gene calls are TRBV7-6 and TRBJ1-4; D may be TRBD1 (6 bases). V shed 4 bases and J shed 8 bases, with 8 bases lying between them. The CDR3 is 12 amino acids. The germline CDR1 and CDR2 sequences are SGHVS and FNYEAQ.

The sample holds many counts of this clonotype. V gene TRBV9 combines with J gene TRBJ1-1; D ambiguous. The V end was cut by 0 bases, the J end by 0 bases, with 3 bases between. Germline V lookup: CDR1 SGDLS, CDR2 YYNGEE. The CDR3 sequence is 13 residues long. The CDR3, as DNA: TGTGCCAGCAGCGTAGCTGTGAACACTGAAGCTTTCTTT. Its translation is CASSVAVNTEAFF.

This clonotype was detected only a few times. The rearrangement joins TRBV5-4 to TRBJ2-1, with TRBD2 matching 11 bases. The CDR3 sequence is 16 residues long. V was pared by 6 bases and J by 1 base, with 6 bases of the junction left unmatched. The germline gives CDR1 SGHNT, CDR2 YYREEE (reference sequence). Here the CDR3 reads CASTIAGGRSYNEQFF. The CDR3 DNA is TGTGCCAGCACGATAGCGGGAGGGAGGTCCTACAATGAGCAGTTCTTC.

This clonotype was seen a handful of times. This sequence joins TRBV7-2 and TRBJ2-2, with no clear D. V lost 5 bases to trimming and J lost 7 bases, with 8 bases between them. CDR1 and CDR2 (germline): SGHTA, FQGNSA. The CDR3 has 12 residues. CDR3 loop: CASSPWGGELFF. The CDR3 DNA reads TGTGCCAGCAGCCCCTGGGGCGGGGAGCTGTTTTTT.

This clonotype was detected a few times. This chain joins TRBV7-2 and TRBJ2-7, with a weak D call TRBD1 (6 bases). CDR3 size: 17 residues. The germline CDR1 and CDR2 sequences are SGHTA and FQGNSA. Trimming removed 5 bases at V and 3 bases at J, with 23 bases between. The CDR3 is CASSAATGTTNYYEQYF. CDR3 bases: TGTGCCAGCAGCGCAGCAACCGGGACAACGAACTACTACGAGCAGTACTTC.

Many counts were recorded for this clonotype. Here the CDR3 reads CASSLGTANLYEQYF. The CDR3 DNA reads as TGCGCCAGCAGCTTGGGGACAGCGAATTTGTACGAGCAGTACTTC. The rearrangement links TRBV5-1 to TRBJ2-7; possible D gene TRBD1, 6 bases. CDR1 is SGHRS and CDR2 is YFSETQ in the germline V gene. The V gene lost 0 bases and the J gene lost 4 bases, with 14 bases spanning the gap. This CDR3 has 15 amino acids.

The chain uses TRBV29-1 and TRBJ1-2, with D possibly being TRBD1 (5 bases). The CDR3 totals 14 residues. Germline assignment: CDR1 SQVTM and CDR2 ANQGSEA. Trimming removed 5 bases from V and 0 bases from J, with 13 bases in between. CDR3 amino acids: CSVRGPSSNYGYTF. For the CDR3, the DNA is TGCAGCGTTAGGGGTCCATCTTCTAACTATGGCTACACCTTC.

This chain uses TRBV4-2 with TRBJ2-3, with 8 bases matching TRBD1. Per the germline V gene, CDR1 is LGHNA and CDR2 is YNFKEQ. CDR3 length equals 16 residues. Trimming took 3 bases from V and 3 from J; bases not matched to a gene: 8. CDR3 protein: CASSQGGQGKTDTQYF. Here the CDR3 DNA reads TGTGCCAGCAGCCAGGGTGGACAGGGCAAAACAGATACGCAGTATTTT.

The genes are TRBV7-9 and TRBJ1-2; D gene uncertain. The CDR3 sequence is 13 residues long. V was shortened by 4 bases and J by 1 base, with 7 bases between the two germline ends. Germline CDR1 reads SEHNR; CDR2 reads FQNEAQ (reference sequence). The CDR3 loop is CASSSLINYGYTF. The CDR3 bases are TGTGCCAGCAGCTCATTGATTAACTATGGCTACACCTTC.

The CDR3: CASMAGGPSYEQFF. In nucleotides, the CDR3 is TGCGCCAGCATGGCGGGAGGGCCGAGCTATGAGCAGTTCTTC. The V gene is TRBV10-1, the J gene TRBJ2-1, with 9 positions matching TRBD2. After removal of 7 bases from V and 8 bases from J, the junction contained 9 bases not matched to a gene. Germline CDR1 WNHNN, CDR2 SYGVQD (reference sequence). CDR3 length equals 14 residues.

This clonotype has ten or more counts. The J gene is TRBJ1-2, the V gene TRBV2; the D is unclear. Germline V gives CDR1 SNHLY, CDR2 FYNNEI. V lost 5 bases to trimming and J lost 7 bases, with 14 bases between them. The CDR3 runs 13 residues. CDR3 coding DNA: TGTGCCAGCAGTCCCGATTCCCTATTTGGCTACACCTTC. Amino acid sequence: CASSPDSLFGYTF.

This clonotype showed up many times. This sequence joins TRBV4-1 and TRBJ1-2, with D tentatively TRBD1 (5 bases). CDR1 is MGHRA and CDR2 is YSYEKL in the germline V gene. V gave up 1 base and J gave up 2 bases, with 14 bases separating them. This CDR3 comprises 16 residues. The CDR3 here is CASSQVRRDWNYGYTF. The CDR3 coding sequence is TGCGCCAGCAGCCAAGTCCGGCGGGACTGGAACTATGGCTACACCTTC.

This clonotype was recorded many times. The chain carries TRBV12-3 or TRBV12-4 and TRBJ1-6; D gene unclear. V was cut by 6 bases and J by 0 bases, with 9 bases left in between. CDR3 length: 15 residues. Written as DNA, the CDR3 is TGTGCCAGCAGCCCGTCGGGCTCCTATAATTCACCCCTCCACTTT. This gives the protein CASSPSGSYNSPLHF.

In this sample, this clonotype turned up many times. The V call is TRBV5-1, the J call TRBJ1-1; 9 bases fit TRBD1. The CDR3 is 19 residues long. Germline V gene lookup returns CDR1 SGHRS and CDR2 YFSETQ. With 1 base clipped from V and 3 bases from J, the junction kept 16 bases outside the gene matches. The CDR3 spells CASSLHRGRFPVSYTEAFF. In nucleotides, the CDR3 is TGCGCCAGCAGCTTGCACAGGGGGCGCTTCCCCGTTTCCTACACTGAAGCTTTCTTT.

This clonotype occurred a few times. This sequence joins TRBV12-3 or TRBV12-4 and TRBJ2-1; 7 bases are shared with TRBD2. V trimming: 6 bases; J trimming: 4 bases; junction bases outside the gene matches: 6. This CDR3 is 14 amino acids long. Written as DNA, the CDR3 is TGTGCCAGCAGGCTAGCGGAACTATACAATGAGCAGTTCTTC. It encodes CASRLAELYNEQFF.

CDR3 nucleotide sequence: TGCGCCAGCAGCTTTACATCGGGACAGGGGTCCTACGAGCAGTACTTC. This sequence encodes CASSFTSGQGSYEQYF. This rearrangement joins TRBV4-1 to TRBJ2-7; 10 bases line up with TRBD1. In germline, CDR1 is MGHRA, CDR2 YSYEKL. There are 16 residues in the CDR3. V shed 5 bases, J shed 1 base, and the junction held 8 bases outside the gene matches.

Only a few counts were recorded for this clonotype. A much larger clone is a single base away; this may be a read error. V gene TRBV5-1 combines with J gene TRBJ1-1; possible D gene TRBD1, 6 bases. The V gene's germline CDR1 is SGHRS and CDR2 YFSETQ. The CDR3 is 16 amino acids. The CDR3 loop is CVSISGAGETDTEAFF. The CDR3 bases are TGCGTCAGCATCTCAGGTGCAGGGGAGACCGACACTGAAGCTTTCTTT.

The V call is TRBV7-2, the J call TRBJ1-6, with D unresolved. The CDR3 is 15 amino acids. The germline CDR1 and CDR2 sequences are SGHTA and FQGNSA. Between the trimmed V and J ends, which lost 3 bases and 4 bases, there was a span of 10 bases. CDR3: CASSFSGKYNSPLHF. The CDR3 bases are TGTGCCAGCAGCTTCTCCGGGAAGTATAATTCACCCCTCCACTTT.

V and J are TRBV20-1 and TRBJ1-5; D is undetermined. Germline V gives CDR1 DFQATT, CDR2 SNEGSKA (reference sequence). V lost 3 bases, J lost 3 bases, and 9 bases lay in between. This CDR3 is 13 amino acids long. The CDR3 spells CSARMTTNQPQHF. CDR3 bases: TGCAGTGCTAGGATGACTACCAATCAGCCCCAGCATTTT.

This rearrangement joins TRBV12-5 to TRBJ1-2, with unresolved D. The CDR3 covers 14 residues. Germline V gene lookup returns CDR1 LGHNT and CDR2 FRNRAP. The ends were cut back, 6 bases at V and 6 bases at J, with 17 bases in the middle. The CDR3 DNA follows: TGTGCTAGTGGCGACCCGAGTGAGGGTAATGGCTACACCTTC. This codes for CASGDPSEGNGYTF.

This clonotype was seen many times. The chain couples TRBV5-1 to TRBJ2-1, with 7 bases identical to TRBD2. This CDR3 has 12 residues. The junction had 4 bases not matched to a gene; V was cut back by 3 bases and J by 10 bases. Germline V gene data show CDR1 as SGHRS and CDR2 as YFSETQ. The CDR3 DNA is TGCGCCAGCAGCTCTAGCGGAGGCGAGCAGTTCTTC. Amino acids: CASSSSGGEQFF.

This rearrangement joins TRBV12-3 or TRBV12-4 to TRBJ2-3; unclear D gene. V lost 6 bases to trimming and J lost 3 bases, with 10 bases between them. This CDR3 contains 13 residues. CDR3 amino acids: CASRIQSTDTQYF. The CDR3 DNA reads TGTGCCAGCAGGATTCAATCAACAGATACGCAGTATTTT.

The chain joins TRBV20-1 to TRBJ1-2, with a weak D call TRBD1 (5 bases). Trimming left V 4 bases short and J 3 bases short, with 24 bases between. Per the germline V gene, CDR1 is DFQATT and CDR2 is SNEGSKA (reference sequence). This CDR3 is 17 amino acids long. CDR3 sequence: CSATEGQRGPLYYGYTF. The CDR3 DNA sequence: TGCAGTGCTACCGAAGGACAAAGGGGCCCACTGTACTATGGCTACACCTTC.

This clonotype was seen at least ten times. The chain recombines TRBV28 with TRBJ1-5; possible D gene TRBD1, 6 bases. The length of the CDR3 is 17 residues. Germline V gene data show CDR1 as MDHEN and CDR2 as SYDVKM. Trimming took off 0 bases at V and 1 base at J, with 13 bases between the two ends. CDR3 region: CASSLWTGRGSNQPQHF. The CDR3 DNA follows: TGTGCCAGCAGTTTATGGACAGGACGGGGAAGCAATCAGCCCCAGCATTTT.

The chain combines TRBV23-1 with TRBJ2-7, with D possibly matching TRBD1 (6 bases). TRBV23-1 is filed as an ORF, its function uncertain. The CDR3 is made up of 11 amino acids. Trimming removed 1 base at V and 12 bases at J, with 10 bases between. The CDR3 here is CASSQCRGWYF. In DNA form, the CDR3 reads TGCGCCAGCAGTCAATGCAGGGGTTGGTACTTC.

This clonotype occurred many times. The rearrangement links TRBV20-1 to TRBJ1-2, with 8 nucleotides matching TRBD1. Germline lookup yields CDR1 DFQATT and CDR2 SNEGSKA (reference sequence). The CDR3 length is 14 residues. V was pared by 3 bases and J by 0 bases, with 3 bases of the junction left unmatched. The DNA for the CDR3 is TGCAGTGCTAGCGCGGACAGGGCTAACTATGGCTACACCTTC. Its protein product is CSASADRANYGYTF.

This clonotype was counted at least ten times. V gene TRBV20-1 combines with J gene TRBJ2-1; D not resolved. Trimming cost V 0 bases and J 10 bases, with 4 bases left between them. This CDR3 spans 10 amino acids. Germline V CDR1 and CDR2: DFQATT, SNEGSKA (reference sequence). DNA of the CDR3: TGCAGTGCTAGAGACGAAGAGCAGTTCTTC. Protein sequence: CSARDEEQFF.